The text below deals with one T cell receptor beta chain. This record comes from a study of blood T cells in healthy people across ages. For the study at large: Template switching captured about one barcoded beta molecule per two T cells.

With a J-beta primer mix and a sample-barcoded 5' primer, a second PCR ran about 6 to 11 cycles. MiXCR, applied by TCRdb to the 5' RACE reads, yields one record per CDR3 protein. The sample comprises about 670,000 distinct CDR3 sequences, over 40% of which are singletons, and about 14% rests with the top ten. The sample was blood. The receptor comes from an elderly woman in good health.

For the CDR3, the DNA is TGTGCCAGCAGTTTATCCCGGATTTCTGGGGCCAACGTCCTGACTTTC. This encodes CASSLSRISGANVLTF. The rearrangement uses TRBV27 and TRBJ2-6; no firm D call. V was shortened by 0 bases and J by 1 base, with 7 bases between the two germline ends. Per germline, CDR1 MNHEY and CDR2 SMNVEV (reference sequence). This CDR3 is built from 16 residues.